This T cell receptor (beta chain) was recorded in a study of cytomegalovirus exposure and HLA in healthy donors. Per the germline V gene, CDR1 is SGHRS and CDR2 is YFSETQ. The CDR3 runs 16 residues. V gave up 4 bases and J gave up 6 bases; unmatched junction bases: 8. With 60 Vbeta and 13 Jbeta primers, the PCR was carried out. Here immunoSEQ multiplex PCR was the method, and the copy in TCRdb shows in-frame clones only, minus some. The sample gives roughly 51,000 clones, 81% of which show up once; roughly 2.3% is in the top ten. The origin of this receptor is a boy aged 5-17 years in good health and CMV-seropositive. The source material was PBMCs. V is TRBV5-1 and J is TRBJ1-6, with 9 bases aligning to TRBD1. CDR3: CASSLGTGQFNSPLHF. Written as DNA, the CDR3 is TGCGCCAGCAGCCTCGGGACAGGGCAGTTTAATTCACCCCTCCACTTT.